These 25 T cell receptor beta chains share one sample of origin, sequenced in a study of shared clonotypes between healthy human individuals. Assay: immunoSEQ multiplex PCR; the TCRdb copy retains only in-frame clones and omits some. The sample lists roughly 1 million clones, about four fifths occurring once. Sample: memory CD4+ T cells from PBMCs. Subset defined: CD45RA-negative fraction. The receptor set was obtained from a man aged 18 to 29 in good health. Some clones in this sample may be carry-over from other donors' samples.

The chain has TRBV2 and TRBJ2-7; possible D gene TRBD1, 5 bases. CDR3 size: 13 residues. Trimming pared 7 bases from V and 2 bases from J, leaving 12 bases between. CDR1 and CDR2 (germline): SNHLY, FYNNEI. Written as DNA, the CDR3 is TGTGCCAGCAAAAGGGGCCCGACCTACGAGCAGTACTTC. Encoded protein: CASKRGPTYEQYF.

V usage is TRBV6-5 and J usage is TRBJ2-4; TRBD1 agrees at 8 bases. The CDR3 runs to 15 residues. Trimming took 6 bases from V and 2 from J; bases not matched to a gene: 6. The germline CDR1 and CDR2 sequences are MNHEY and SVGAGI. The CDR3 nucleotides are TGTGCCAGCAGGCCAACAGGGGGTCCCAAAAACATTCAGTACTTC. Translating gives CASRPTGGPKNIQYF.

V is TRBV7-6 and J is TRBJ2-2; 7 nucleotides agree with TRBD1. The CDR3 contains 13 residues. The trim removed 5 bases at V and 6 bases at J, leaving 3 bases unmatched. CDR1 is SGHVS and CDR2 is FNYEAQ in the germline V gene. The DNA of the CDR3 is TGTGCCAGCAGCATACAGGGGCCCGGGGAGCTGTTTTTT. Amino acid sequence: CASSIQGPGELFF.

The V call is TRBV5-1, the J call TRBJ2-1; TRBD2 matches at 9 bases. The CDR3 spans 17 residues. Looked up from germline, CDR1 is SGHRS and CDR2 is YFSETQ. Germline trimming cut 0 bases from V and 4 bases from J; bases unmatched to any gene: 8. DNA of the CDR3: TGCGCCAGCAGCTTGGCCCTTACTAGCGGGTCTTACAATGAGCAGTTCTTC. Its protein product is CASSLALTSGSYNEQFF.

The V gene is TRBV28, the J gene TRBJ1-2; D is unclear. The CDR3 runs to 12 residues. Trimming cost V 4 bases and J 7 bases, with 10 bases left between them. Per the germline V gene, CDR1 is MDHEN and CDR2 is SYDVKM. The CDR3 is CASSYERGGYTF. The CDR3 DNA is TGTGCCAGCAGTTACGAACGGGGTGGCTACACCTTC.

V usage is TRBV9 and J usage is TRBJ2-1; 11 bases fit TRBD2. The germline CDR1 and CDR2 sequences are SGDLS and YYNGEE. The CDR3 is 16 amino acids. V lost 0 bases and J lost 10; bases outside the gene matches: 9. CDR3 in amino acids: CASSVGMVAGGPEQFF. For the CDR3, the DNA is TGTGCCAGCAGCGTAGGCATGGTAGCGGGAGGGCCGGAGCAGTTCTTC. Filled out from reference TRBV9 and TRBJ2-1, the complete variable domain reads DSGVTQTPKHLITATGQRVTLRCSPRSGDLSVYWYQQSLDQGLQFLIQYYNGEERAKGNILERFSAQQFPDLHSELNLSSLELGDSALYFCASSVGMVAGGPEQFFGPGTRLTVL.

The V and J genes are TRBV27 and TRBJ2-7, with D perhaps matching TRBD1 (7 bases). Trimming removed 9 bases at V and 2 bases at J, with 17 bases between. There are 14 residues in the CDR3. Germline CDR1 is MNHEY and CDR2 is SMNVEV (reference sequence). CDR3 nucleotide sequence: TGTGCCAGTGGGAGACAGGGCGGGACCTACGAGCAGTACTTC. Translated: CASGRQGGTYEQYF.

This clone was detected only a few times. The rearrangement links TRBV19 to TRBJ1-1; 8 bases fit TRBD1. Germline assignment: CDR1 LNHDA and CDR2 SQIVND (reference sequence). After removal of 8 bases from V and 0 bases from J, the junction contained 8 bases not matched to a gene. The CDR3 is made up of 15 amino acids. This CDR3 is CASGAEQGVNTEAFF. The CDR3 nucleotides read TGTGCCAGTGGGGCCGAACAGGGGGTGAACACTGAAGCTTTCTTT.

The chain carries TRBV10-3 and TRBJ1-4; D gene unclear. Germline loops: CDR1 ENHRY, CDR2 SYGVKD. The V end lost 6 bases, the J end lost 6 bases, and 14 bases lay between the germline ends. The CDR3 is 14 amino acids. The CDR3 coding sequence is TGTGCCATCAGAAGGACCGGAGGAGATGAAAAACTGTTTTTT. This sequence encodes CAIRRTGGDEKLFF.

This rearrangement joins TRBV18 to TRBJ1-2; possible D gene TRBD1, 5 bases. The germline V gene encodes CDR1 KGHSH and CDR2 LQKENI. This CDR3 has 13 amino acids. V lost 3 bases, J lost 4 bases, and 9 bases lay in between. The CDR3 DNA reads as TGTGCCAGCTCACCCGGACACCTCTATGGCTACACCTTC. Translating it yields CASSPGHLYGYTF.

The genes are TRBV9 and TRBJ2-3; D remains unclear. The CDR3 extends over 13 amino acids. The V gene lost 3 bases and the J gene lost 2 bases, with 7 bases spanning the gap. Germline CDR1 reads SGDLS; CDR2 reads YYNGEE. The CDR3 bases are TGTGCCAGCAGCGCCCGACTCACAGATACGCAGTATTTT. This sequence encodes CASSARLTDTQYF.

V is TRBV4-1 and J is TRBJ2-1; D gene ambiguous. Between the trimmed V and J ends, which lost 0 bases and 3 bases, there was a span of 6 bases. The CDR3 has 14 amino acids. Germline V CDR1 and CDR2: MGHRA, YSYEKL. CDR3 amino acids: CASSQDPSYNEQFF. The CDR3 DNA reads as TGCGCCAGCAGCCAAGACCCCAGCTACAATGAGCAGTTCTTC.

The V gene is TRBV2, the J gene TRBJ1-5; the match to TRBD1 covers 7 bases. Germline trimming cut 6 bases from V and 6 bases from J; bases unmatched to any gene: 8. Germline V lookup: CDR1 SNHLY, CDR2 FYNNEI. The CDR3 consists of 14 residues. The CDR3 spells CASSGGGGGQPQHF. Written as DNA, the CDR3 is TGTGCCAGCAGCGGTGGAGGGGGCGGTCAGCCCCAGCATTTT.

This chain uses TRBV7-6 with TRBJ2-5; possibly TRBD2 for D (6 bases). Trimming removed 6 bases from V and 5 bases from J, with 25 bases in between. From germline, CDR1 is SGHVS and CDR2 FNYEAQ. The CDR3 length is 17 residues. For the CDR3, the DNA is TGTGCCAGCAGTCCAAGGGTTACTAGGAGGGTTGGTGAGACCCAGTACTTC. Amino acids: CASSPRVTRRVGETQYF.

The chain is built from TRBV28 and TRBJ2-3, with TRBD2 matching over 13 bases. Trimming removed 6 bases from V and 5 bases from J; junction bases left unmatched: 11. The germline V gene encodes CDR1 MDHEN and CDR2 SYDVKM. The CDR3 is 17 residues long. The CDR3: CASSQTSGRAFGDTQYF. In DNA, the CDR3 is TGTGCCAGCAGCCAAACTAGCGGGAGGGCTTTCGGAGATACGCAGTATTTT.

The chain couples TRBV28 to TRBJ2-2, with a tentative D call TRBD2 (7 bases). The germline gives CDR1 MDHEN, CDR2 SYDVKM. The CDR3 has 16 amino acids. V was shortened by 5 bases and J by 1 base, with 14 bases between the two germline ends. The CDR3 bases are TGTGCCAGCAGTCGTAGGGGGGGATGGAACACCGGGGAGCTGTTTTTT. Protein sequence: CASSRRGGWNTGELFF.

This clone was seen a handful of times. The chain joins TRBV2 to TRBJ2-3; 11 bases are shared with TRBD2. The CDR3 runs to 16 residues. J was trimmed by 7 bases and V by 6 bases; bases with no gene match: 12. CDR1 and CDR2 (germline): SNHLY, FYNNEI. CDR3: CASSRLLAGVHNTQYF. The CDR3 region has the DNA TGTGCCAGCAGCCGCTTACTAGCGGGAGTTCACAATACGCAGTATTTT.

This CDR3 is CASSPGTGFYEQYF. As DNA, the CDR3 is TGTGCCAGCAGCCCCGGGACAGGTTTCTACGAGCAGTACTTC. The chain recombines TRBV9 with TRBJ2-7; 8 nucleotides align to TRBD1. Germline V gene data show CDR1 as SGDLS and CDR2 as YYNGEE. V lost 4 bases, J lost 3 bases, and 6 bases stayed unmatched. The CDR3 contains 14 residues.

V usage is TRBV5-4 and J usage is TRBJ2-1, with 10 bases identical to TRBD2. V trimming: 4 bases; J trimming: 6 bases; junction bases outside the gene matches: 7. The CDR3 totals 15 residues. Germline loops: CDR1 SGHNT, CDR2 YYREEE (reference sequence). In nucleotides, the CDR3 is TGTGCCAGCAGCCCCCCGGGACTAGCGTCCAATGAGCAGTTCTTC. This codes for CASSPPGLASNEQFF.

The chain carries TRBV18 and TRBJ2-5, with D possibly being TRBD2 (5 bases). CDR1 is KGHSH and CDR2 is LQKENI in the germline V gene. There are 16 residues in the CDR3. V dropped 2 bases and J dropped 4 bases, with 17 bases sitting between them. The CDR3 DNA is TGTGCCAGCTCACCATTGGGGAGTAACATACCAGAGACCCAGTACTTC. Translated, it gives CASSPLGSNIPETQYF.

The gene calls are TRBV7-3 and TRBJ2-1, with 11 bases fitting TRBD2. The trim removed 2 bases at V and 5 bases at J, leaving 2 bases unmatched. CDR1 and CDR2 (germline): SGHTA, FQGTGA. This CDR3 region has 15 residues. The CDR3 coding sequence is TGTGCCAGCAGCTTATTAGCGGGAGGGCACAATGAGCAGTTCTTC. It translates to CASSLLAGGHNEQFF.

In nucleotides, the CDR3 is TGTGCCAGCAGTCGTAGATCGCCCACTGAAGCTTTCTTT. This translates into CASSRRSPTEAFF. The chain joins TRBV5-4 to TRBJ1-1; D is unresolved. Germline assignment: CDR1 SGHNT and CDR2 YYREEE (reference sequence). V lost 5 bases to trimming and J lost 4 bases, with 12 bases between them. This CDR3 is built from 13 residues. Together with reference TRBV5-4 and TRBJ1-1, the CDR3 gives the full variable domain: ETGVTQSPTHLIKTRGQQVTLRCSSQSGHNTVSWYQQALGQGPQFIFQYYREEENGRGNFPPRFSGLQFPNYSSELNVNALELDDSALYLCASSRRSPTEAFFGQGTRLTVV.

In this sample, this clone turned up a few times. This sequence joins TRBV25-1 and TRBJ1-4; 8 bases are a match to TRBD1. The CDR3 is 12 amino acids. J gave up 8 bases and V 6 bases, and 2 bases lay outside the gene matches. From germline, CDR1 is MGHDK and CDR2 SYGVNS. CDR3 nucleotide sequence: TGTGCCAGCAGCGGGGACAGGGAAAAACTGTTTTTT. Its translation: CASSGDREKLFF.

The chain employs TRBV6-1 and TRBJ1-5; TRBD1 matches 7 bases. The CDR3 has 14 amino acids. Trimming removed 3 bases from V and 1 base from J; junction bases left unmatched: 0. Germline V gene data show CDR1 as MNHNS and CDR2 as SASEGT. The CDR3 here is CASSEGQSNQPQHF. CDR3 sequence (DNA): TGTGCCAGCAGTGAGGGACAGAGCAATCAGCCCCAGCATTTT.

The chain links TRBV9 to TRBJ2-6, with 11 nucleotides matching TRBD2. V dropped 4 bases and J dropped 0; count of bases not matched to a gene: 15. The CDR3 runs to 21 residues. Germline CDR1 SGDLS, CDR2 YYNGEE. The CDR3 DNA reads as TGTGCCAGCAGCACCCGCCTAGTAGCGGGAGGGGACAGCTCTGGGGCCAACGTCCTGACTTTC. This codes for CASSTRLVAGGDSSGANVLTF.